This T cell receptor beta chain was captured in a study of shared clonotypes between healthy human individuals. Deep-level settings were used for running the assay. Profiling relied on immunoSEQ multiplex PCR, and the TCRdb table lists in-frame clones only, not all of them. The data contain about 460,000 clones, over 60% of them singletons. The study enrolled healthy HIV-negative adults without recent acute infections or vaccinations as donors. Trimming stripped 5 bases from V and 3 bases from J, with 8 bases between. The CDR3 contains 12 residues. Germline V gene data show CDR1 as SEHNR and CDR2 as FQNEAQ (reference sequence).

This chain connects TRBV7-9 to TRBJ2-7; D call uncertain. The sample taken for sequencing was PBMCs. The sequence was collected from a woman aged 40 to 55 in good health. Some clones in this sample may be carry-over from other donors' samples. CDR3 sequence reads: CASSGVFYEQYF. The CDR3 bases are TGTGCCAGCAGCGGGGTGTTCTACGAGCAGTACTTC.